The source of this TCR beta chain is a study of blood T cell repertoires in COVID-19. Whole-study context: Acute and convalescent COVID-19 specimens originated in the United States, Italy and Spain.

The data were produced by immunoSEQ multiplex PCR, yet TCRdb's version contains in-frame clones alone and is incomplete. The sample holds 250,000 to 300,000 clones, less than 85% seen once. The germline V gene encodes CDR1 LNHNV and CDR2 YYDKDF (reference sequence). Unmatched junction bases numbered 5, after V lost 2 bases and J lost 5 bases. CDR3 length equals 15 residues. This clone occurred once. The sequence derives from a woman between 18 and 29 years old with acute or convalescent COVID-19. The chain is built from TRBV15 and TRBJ2-7, with TRBD2 identical over 11 bases. Source material: peripheral blood. The CDR3, as DNA: TGTGCCACCAGCAGAAGACTAGCGGGACGAGACGAGCAGTACTTC. This translates into CATSRRLAGRDEQYF. Filled out from reference TRBV15 and TRBJ2-7, the complete variable domain reads DAMVIQNPRYQVTQFGKPVTLSCSQTLNHNVMYWYQQKSSQAPKLLFHYYDKDFNNEADTPDNFQSRRPNTSFCFLDIRSPGLGDTAMYLCATSRRLAGRDEQYFGPGTRLTVT.